One and the same sample provided the 19 T cell receptor beta chains below, sequenced in a study of regulatory T cells in long-lasting Graves disease. The TCR beta library used iRepertoire HTBI primers with Arm-PCR amplification of CDR3. TCRdb processed the multiplex PCR reads anew with MiXCR; each CDR3 protein has one entry. The table includes about 560,000 distinct CDR3 sequences, about 16% detected once. Indicated time point: newly diagnosed GD, antithyroid drugs for less than 3 months. Following extraction of RNA from PBMCs, that RNA was used to make the TCR library. The sample also formed part of further work on T cells in Graves' hyperthyroidism and ophthalmopathy.

Sequences were derived from peripheral blood mononuclear cells (PBMCs), sampled at new diagnosis, from a patient treated with antithyroid drugs. These receptors were taken from a man aged 18 to 29 with Graves disease.

This clonotype occurred a few times. This chain links TRBV4-2 with TRBJ1-1; no definite D call. CDR1 is LGHNA and CDR2 is YNFKEQ in the germline V gene. This CDR3 contains 16 residues. With 0 bases removed from V and 2 bases from J, the gap between germline ends came to 13 bases. The CDR3 DNA follows: TGTGCCAGCAGCCAAGATTCGGAGGGATACAACACTGAAGCTTTCTTT. Translating gives CASSQDSEGYNTEAFF.

This chain joins TRBV28 and TRBJ1-5, with 8 bases lining up with TRBD1. Germline V gene lookup returns CDR1 MDHEN and CDR2 SYDVKM. The trim removed 3 bases at V and 3 bases at J, leaving 7 bases unmatched. The CDR3 covers 16 residues. The CDR3 DNA sequence: TGTGCCAGCAGTTTCCTTGGACAGGGAAACAATCAGCCCCAGCATTTT. Translation: CASSFLGQGNNQPQHF.

This clonotype was seen at least ten times. The chain recombines TRBV7-9 with TRBJ2-1, with 9 bases lining up with TRBD2. Trimming at V came to 5 bases and at J to 0 bases, leaving 5 bases not matched to a gene. The germline CDR1 and CDR2 sequences are SEHNR and FQNEAQ (reference sequence). The CDR3 runs 16 residues. The CDR3 spells CASSTILAGSYNEQFF. As DNA, the CDR3 is TGTGCCAGCAGCACCATACTAGCGGGCTCCTACAATGAGCAGTTCTTC.

This clonotype was recorded a few times. V gene TRBV7-9 combines with J gene TRBJ2-5, with D possibly being TRBD1 (5 bases). Trimming shortened V by 5 bases and J by 4 bases, and 17 bases separated the two germline ends. The germline CDR1 and CDR2 sequences are SEHNR and FQNEAQ (reference sequence). The CDR3 contains 15 residues. CDR3 sequence (DNA): TGTGCCAGCAGCGCCTGGGGCGGTGGGGTAGAGACCCAGTACTTC. This gives the protein CASSAWGGGVETQYF.

This clonotype was seen ten or more times. The rearrangement uses TRBV12-3 or TRBV12-4 and TRBJ1-1; 9 bases agree with TRBD1. The CDR3 is 14 residues long. The J segment lost 1 base and the V segment lost 10 bases, leaving 7 bases of the junction unmatched. CDR3 protein: CATWDRERNTEAFF. CDR3 DNA sequence: TGTGCCACCTGGGACAGGGAGAGGAACACTGAAGCTTTCTTT.

The J gene is TRBJ1-2, the V gene TRBV2; no clear D gene. The CDR3 sequence is 14 residues long. Germline loops: CDR1 SNHLY, CDR2 FYNNEI. V was clipped by 7 bases and J by 7 bases, with 19 bases between them. The CDR3 here is CASNAGITRSGYTF. The CDR3 DNA follows: TGTGCCAGCAACGCCGGAATCACCCGGAGTGGCTACACCTTC.

This chain connects TRBV18 to TRBJ2-4; maybe TRBD1 (6 bases). With 3 bases removed from V and 8 bases from J, the gap between germline ends came to 17 bases. The CDR3 covers 15 residues. Germline values: CDR1 KGHSH, CDR2 LQKENI. The CDR3 region is CASSPWGRGLDIQYF. The DNA for the CDR3 is TGTGCCAGCTCACCGTGGGGGCGCGGGTTGGACATTCAGTACTTC.

This chain connects TRBV5-1 to TRBJ2-2; D perhaps matches TRBD2 (6 bases). V was clipped by 0 bases and J by 1 base, with 10 bases between them. Per the germline V gene, CDR1 is SGHRS and CDR2 is YFSETQ. The length of the CDR3 is 16 residues. Here the CDR3 reads CASSLEVSGNTGELFF. As DNA, the CDR3 is TGCGCCAGCAGCTTGGAGGTTAGCGGGAACACCGGGGAGCTGTTTTTT. Supplemented by reference TRBV5-1 and TRBJ2-2, the full variable domain reads KAGVTQTPRYLIKTRGQQVTLSCSPISGHRSVSWYQQTPGQGLQFLFEYFSETQRNKGNFPGRFSGRQFSNSRSEMNVSTLELGDSALYLCASSLEVSGNTGELFFGEGSRLTVL.

This chain joins TRBV5-5 and TRBJ2-4; either TRBD1 or TRBD2 may fit D (5 bases each). CDR3 length: 15 amino acids. CDR1 SGHKS and CDR2 YYEKEE come from the germline V gene (reference sequence). Trimming left V 2 bases short and J 5 bases short, with 14 bases between. Here the CDR3 reads CASSLLTRGQNIQYF. The CDR3 nucleotides read TGTGCCAGCAGCTTATTGACCCGGGGCCAAAACATTCAGTACTTC.

There are many counts of this clonotype. The chain is built from TRBV7-2 and TRBJ2-7, with 12 bases matching TRBD1. Trimming at V came to 5 bases and at J to 5 bases, leaving 10 bases not matched to a gene. The length of the CDR3 is 16 residues. Looked up from germline, CDR1 is SGHTA and CDR2 is FQGNSA. CDR3 loop: CASSPRGTGGVNEQYF. CDR3 DNA: TGTGCCAGCAGCCCTCGGGGGACAGGGGGCGTGAACGAGCAGTACTTC.

The table lists this clonotype with a few counts. The chain recombines TRBV18 with TRBJ2-5, with D possibly matching TRBD1 (6 bases). Per the germline V gene, CDR1 is KGHSH and CDR2 is LQKENI. The CDR3 totals 14 residues. V lost 2 bases and J lost 2, with 9 bases in between. The CDR3 nucleotides are TGTGCCAGCTCACCAATCGACAGGCAAGAGACCCAGTACTTC. Translated, it gives CASSPIDRQETQYF.

This chain connects TRBV11-3 to TRBJ2-1; D perhaps matches TRBD2 (6 bases). From germline, CDR1 is SGHNT and CDR2 YENEEA. The V end lost 1 base, the J end lost 0 bases, and 25 bases lay between the germline ends. This CDR3 spans 21 amino acids. DNA of the CDR3: TGTGCCAGCAGCTTAGGGAGCGGTGCCGACGGACGGGGGAGCTCCTACAATGAGCAGTTCTTC. Amino acids: CASSLGSGADGRGSSYNEQFF.

The table lists this clonotype with many counts. The chain recombines TRBV6-1 with TRBJ1-1; D might be TRBD1 (5 bases). Germline V CDR1 and CDR2: MNHNS, SASEGT. The CDR3 has 12 residues. V lost 7 bases to trimming and J lost 11 bases, with 17 bases between them. The DNA of the CDR3 is TGTGCCAGCAAACTGTCCGGGACCGGGGCTTTCTTT. Translating gives CASKLSGTGAFF.

The table lists this clonotype with a few counts. The chain uses TRBV5-1 and TRBJ1-1; D is perhaps TRBD1 (5 bases). Germline V gene data show CDR1 as SGHRS and CDR2 as YFSETQ. The CDR3 is 16 residues long. V dropped 3 bases and J dropped 1 base, with 16 bases sitting between them. CDR3 nucleotides: TGCGCCAGCAGCTATGGCATGGGGGAAGGGAACACTGAAGCTTTCTTT. Its protein product is CASSYGMGEGNTEAFF.

This clonotype was recorded many times. The chain carries TRBV28 and TRBJ2-3, with D possibly being TRBD1 or TRBD2 (5 bases each). The V and J ends lost 8 bases and 0 bases respectively, with 15 bases between them. Germline V gene lookup returns CDR1 MDHEN and CDR2 SYDVKM. There are 15 residues in the CDR3. DNA of the CDR3: TGTGCCAGCCAAAACGGGGCAGAAAGCACAGATACGCAGTATTTT. Its translation is CASQNGAESTDTQYF. The full variable domain, in which reference TRBV28 and TRBJ2-3 provide the parts outside the CDR3, is DVKVTQSSRYLVKRTGEKVFLECVQDMDHENMFWYRQDPGLGLRLIYFSYDVKMKEKGDIPEGYSVSREKKERFSLILESASTNQTSMYLCASQNGAESTDTQYFGPGTRLTVL.

A few counts support this clonotype. The chain combines TRBV13 with TRBJ2-7, with 9 positions matching TRBD1. Per germline, CDR1 PRHDT and CDR2 FYEKMQ (reference sequence). This CDR3 is 14 amino acids long. V gave up 5 bases and J gave up 0 bases; unmatched junction bases: 2. CDR3 bases: TGTGCCAGCAGCACGACAGGGGGCTCCTACGAGCAGTACTTC. Its translation: CASSTTGGSYEQYF.

The chain combines TRBV7-8 with TRBJ1-6; TRBD1 might be the D (5 bases). Trimming removed 5 bases from V and 9 bases from J, with 8 bases in between. The CDR3 has 12 residues. CDR1 SGHVS and CDR2 FQNEAQ come from the germline V gene. The CDR3 coding sequence is TGTGCCAGCAGCCGGGGCCGTTCACCCCTCCACTTT. Translating it yields CASSRGRSPLHF. The full variable domain, with the rest looked up from reference TRBV7-8 and TRBJ1-6, is GAGVSQSPRYKVAKRGQDVALRCDPISGHVSLFWYQQALGQGPEFLTYFQNEAQLDKSGLPSDRFFAERPEGSVSTLKIQRTQQEDSAVYLCASSRGRSPLHFGNGTRLTVT.

This clonotype has ten or more counts. The chain uses TRBV9 and TRBJ2-5; a weak D match, TRBD1 (5 bases). There are 15 residues in the CDR3. CDR1 and CDR2 from the germline V gene are SGDLS and YYNGEE. V dropped 0 bases and J dropped 3 bases, with 12 bases sitting between them. CDR3 sequence (DNA): TGTGCCAGCAGCGTAGGGGGCGGCCTGGAAGAGACCCAGTACTTC. This sequence encodes CASSVGGGLEETQYF.

The chain employs TRBV30 and TRBJ2-7; no clear D gene. V dropped 0 bases and J dropped 0 bases, with 6 bases sitting between them. Looked up from germline, CDR1 is GTSNPN and CDR2 is SVGIG (reference sequence). The CDR3 length is 13 residues. The CDR3 nucleotides are TGTGCCTGGAGTGTCTACAGCTCCTACGAGCAGTACTTC. Translated: CAWSVYSSYEQYF.